The present T cell receptor (beta chain) was sequenced within a study of shared clonotypes between healthy human individuals. Study-wide points: Donors were few, which limited the genetic and exposure-history diversity represented.

All donors were healthy HIV-negative adults lacking recent acute infections or vaccinations. About 100 million PBMCs per unsorted sample were used for genomic DNA. CDR1 is SNHLY, CDR2 FYNNEI, per germline. This CDR3 is 15 amino acids long. Trimming took 5 bases from V and 0 from J, leaving 11 bases between them. In regard to this clone: Its target is unknown.

Unsorted PBMC DNA was sequenced on ten immunoSEQ deep assay plates. Using immunoSEQ multiplex PCR, the repertoire was profiled, and TCRdb retains in-frame clones only, with some absent. The sample includes roughly 490,000 clones, roughly four fifths of them seen just once. This TCR derives from a woman in her thirties or forties in good health. Some clones in this sample may be carry-over from other donors' samples. The chain recombines TRBV2 with TRBJ1-5; D unclear. The material sequenced was PBMCs. This chain's CDR3 is CASSYERDSNQPQHF. The DNA for the CDR3 is TGTGCCAGCAGTTACGAAAGGGATAGCAATCAGCCCCAGCATTTT. Combining the CDR3 with reference TRBV2 and TRBJ1-5 gives the whole variable domain EPEVTQTPSHQVTQMGQEVILRCVPISNHLYFYWYRQILGQKVEFLVSFYNNEISEKSEIFDDQFSVERPDGSNFTLKIRSTKLEDSAMYFCASSYERDSNQPQHFGDGTRLSIL.